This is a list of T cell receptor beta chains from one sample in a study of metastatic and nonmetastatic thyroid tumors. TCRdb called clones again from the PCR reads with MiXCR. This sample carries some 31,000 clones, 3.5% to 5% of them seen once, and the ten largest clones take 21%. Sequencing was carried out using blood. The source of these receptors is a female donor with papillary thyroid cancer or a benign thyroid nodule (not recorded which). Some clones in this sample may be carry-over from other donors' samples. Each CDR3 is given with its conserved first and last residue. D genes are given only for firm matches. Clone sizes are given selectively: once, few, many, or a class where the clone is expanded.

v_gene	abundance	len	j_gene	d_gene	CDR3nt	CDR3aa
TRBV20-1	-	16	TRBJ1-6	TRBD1	TGCAGGGCTAGTGGTACGGGGGGACAGATAAATTCACCCCTCCACTTT	CRASGTGGQINSPLHF
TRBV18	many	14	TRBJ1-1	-	TGTGCCAGCTCACCAGGGATGGGTGAGACTGAAGCTTTCTTT	CASSPGMGETEAFF
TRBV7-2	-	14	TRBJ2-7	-	TGTGCCAGCAGAATCTCCGGGGGGCCGAACGAGCAGTACTTC	CASRISGGPNEQYF
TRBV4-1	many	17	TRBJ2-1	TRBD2	TGCGCCAGCAGCCTCTTTCCCGGGACTAGCGGCTACAATGAGCAGTTCTTC	CASSLFPGTSGYNEQFF
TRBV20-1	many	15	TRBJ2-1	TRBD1	TGCAGTGCTAGCCGGGGACAGGGTCTCTACAATGAGCAGTTCTTC	CSASRGQGLYNEQFF
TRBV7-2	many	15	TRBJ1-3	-	TGTGCCAGCAGCCCACAGGGATTGTCCGGAAACACCATATATTTT	CASSPQGLSGNTIYF
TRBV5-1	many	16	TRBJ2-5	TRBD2	TGCGCCAGCAGCTTCGGTAGCGGGATTGGTGCGGAGACCCAGTACTTC	CASSFGSGIGAETQYF
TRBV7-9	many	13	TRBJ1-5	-	TGTGCCAGCAGCTTAGACCGCATGGGGCCCCAGCATTTT	CASSLDRMGPQHF
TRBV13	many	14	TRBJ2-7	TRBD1	TGTGCCAGCAGCAGGGGACAGCTCTCCTACGAGCAGTACTTC	CASSRGQLSYEQYF
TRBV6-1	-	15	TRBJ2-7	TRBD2	TGTGCCAGCAGTCCCAGACTAGCGGGAGCCTACGAGCAGTACTTC	CASSPRLAGAYEQYF
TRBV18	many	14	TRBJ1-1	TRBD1	TGTGCCAGCTCACCAATGACAGGGAGGGCTGAAGCTTTCTTT	CASSPMTGRAEAFF
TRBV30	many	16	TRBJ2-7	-	TGTGCCTGGAGTTCCGCGGGTAGCATATTCTCCTACGAGCAGTACTTC	CAWSSAGSIFSYEQYF
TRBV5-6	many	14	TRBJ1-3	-	TGTGCCAGCAGCTTGGAACCGGGTGGAAACACCATATATTTT	CASSLEPGGNTIYF
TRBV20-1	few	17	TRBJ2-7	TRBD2	TGCAGTGCTAGGGGGACTATCGGGGCCACATCCTCCTACGAGCAGTACTTC	CSARGTIGATSSYEQYF
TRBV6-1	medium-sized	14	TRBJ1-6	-	TGTGCCGGTTCGACAGGAGGTTACAATTCACCCCTCCACTTT	CAGSTGGYNSPLHF
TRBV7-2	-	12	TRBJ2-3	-	TGTGCCAGCAGCTTGGGGGTGGATACGCAGTATTTT	CASSLGVDTQYF
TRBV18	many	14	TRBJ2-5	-	TGTGCCAGCTCACCGGAAAGGGGAGCTGAGACCCAGTACTTC	CASSPERGAETQYF
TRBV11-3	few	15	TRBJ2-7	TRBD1	TGTGCCAGCAGTTCCAGGGGGCTCTCGACCTACGAGCAGTACTTC	CASSSRGLSTYEQYF
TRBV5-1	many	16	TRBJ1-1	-	TGCGCCAGCAGCTTGAATGCAGGGATCGCGAACACTGAAGCTTTCTTT	CASSLNAGIANTEAFF
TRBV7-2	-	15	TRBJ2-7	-	TGTGCCAGCAACTCGGCCCCGGGGTCGGGCTACGAGCAGTACTTC	CASNSAPGSGYEQYF
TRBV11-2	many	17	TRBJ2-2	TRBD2	TGTGCCAGCAGCCCGGGTGGGCTAGCGGGTGGAACCGGGGAGCTGTTTTTT	CASSPGGLAGGTGELFF
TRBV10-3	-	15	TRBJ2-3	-	TGTGCCATCAGTGAGTTGCGGTCTAGCACAGATACGCAGTATTTT	CAISELRSSTDTQYF
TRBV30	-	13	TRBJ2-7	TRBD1	TGTGCCTGGAGTTGGGACAGGGAGCACGAGCAGTACTTC	CAWSWDREHEQYF
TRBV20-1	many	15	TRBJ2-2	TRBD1	TGCAGTGCTAGATTCAGGGGGTGGAACACCGGGGAGCTGTTTTTT	CSARFRGWNTGELFF
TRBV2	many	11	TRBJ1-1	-	TGTGCCAGCAGTGACCCTGGGGAAGCTTTCTTT	CASSDPGEAFF
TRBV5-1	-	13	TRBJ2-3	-	TGCGCCAGCAGCTTGGTGATGGGGGATACGCAGTATTTT	CASSLVMGDTQYF
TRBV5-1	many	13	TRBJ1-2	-	TGCGCCAGCAGCCTACAGGCCCACTATGGCTACACATTC	CASSLQAHYGYTF
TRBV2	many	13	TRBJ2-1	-	TGTGCCAGCAGTGTTACGCGGGACTATGAGCAGTTCTTC	CASSVTRDYEQFF
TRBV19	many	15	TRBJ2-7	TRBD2	TGTGCCAGTAGTGAAGTAGCGGGAGGTTCCTACGAGCAGTACTTC	CASSEVAGGSYEQYF
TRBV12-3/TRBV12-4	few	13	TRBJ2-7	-	TGTGCCAGCAGTTTTGGGGGATCCTACGAGCAGTACTTC	CASSFGGSYEQYF
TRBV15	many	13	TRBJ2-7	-	TGTGCCACCGCCGGACCAGACGCCTACGAGCAGTACTTC	CATAGPDAYEQYF
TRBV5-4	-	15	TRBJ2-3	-	TGTGCCAGCAGCTTGGGGGCCTCAAACACAGATACGCAGTATTTT	CASSLGASNTDTQYF
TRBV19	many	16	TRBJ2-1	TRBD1	TGTGCCAGTAGTATCTTGTTGGGACAGGGATACAATGAGCAGTTCTTC	CASSILLGQGYNEQFF
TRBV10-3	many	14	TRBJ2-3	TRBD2	TGTGCCATCAAGCGGGAGATTAGGACAGATACGCAGTATTTT	CAIKREIRTDTQYF
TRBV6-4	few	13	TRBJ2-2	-	TGTGCCAGCAGTGTGTCGGAAACCGGGGAGCTGTTTTTT	CASSVSETGELFF
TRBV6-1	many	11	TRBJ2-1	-	TGTGCCAGCAGTTCGCACTTGGAGCAGTTCTTC	CASSSHLEQFF
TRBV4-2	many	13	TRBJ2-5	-	TGTGCCAGCAGCCAAGATACTTTGCAGACCCAGTACTTC	CASSQDTLQTQYF
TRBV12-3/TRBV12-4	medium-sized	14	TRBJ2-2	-	TGTGCCAGCAGTTTCCAACAGGCCACCGGGGAGCTGTTTTTT	CASSFQQATGELFF
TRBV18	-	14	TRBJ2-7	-	TGTGCCAGCTCACCGACCCTCGACGGGGGTGAGCAGTACTTC	CASSPTLDGGEQYF
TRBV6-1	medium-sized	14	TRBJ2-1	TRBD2	TGTGCCAGCAGCCCCGCCGGGACTACAAATGAGCAGTTCTTC	CASSPAGTTNEQFF
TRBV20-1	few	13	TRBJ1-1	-	TGCAGTGCTAGAGAATTAATAGGCAGGGAAGCTTTCTTT	CSARELIGREAFF
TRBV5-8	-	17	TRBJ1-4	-	TGTGCCAGCAGCCGTGGAGTGGGGGCGTTAACTAATGAAAAACTGTTTTTT	CASSRGVGALTNEKLFF
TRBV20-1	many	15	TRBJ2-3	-	TGCAGTGCTAGAGCGTTTACGGGGAGCACAGATACGCAGTATTTT	CSARAFTGSTDTQYF
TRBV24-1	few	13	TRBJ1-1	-	TGTGCCACCTCGGACGGATCACGAACCGAATCTTTCTTT	CATSDGSRTESFF
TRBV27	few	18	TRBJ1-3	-	TGTGCCAGCAGTTTAAGTTGGGCAGGAATGAACTCTGGAAACACCATATATTTT	CASSLSWAGMNSGNTIYF
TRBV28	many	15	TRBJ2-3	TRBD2	TGTGCCAGCAGTTCTCCTAGCGGGAGGTCAGATACGCAGTATTTT	CASSSPSGRSDTQYF
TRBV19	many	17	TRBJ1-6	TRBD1	TGTGCCAGTAGTCTCAGACACGGGACAGGCGACAATTCACCCCTCCACTTT	CASSLRHGTGDNSPLHF
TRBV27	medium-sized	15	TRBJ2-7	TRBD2	TGTGCCAGCAGTCTTTCCGGGACTAGTTTTTACGAGCAGTACTTC	CASSLSGTSFYEQYF
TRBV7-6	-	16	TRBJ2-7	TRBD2	TGTGCCAGCACCTTGGGTCCAGCGGGAGGGCCTAGCGAGCAGTACTTC	CASTLGPAGGPSEQYF
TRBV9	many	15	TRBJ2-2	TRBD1	TGTGCCAGCAGCGCCTCCGGGACAGGGGCCGGGGAGCTGTTTTTT	CASSASGTGAGELFF
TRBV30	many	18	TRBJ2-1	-	TGTGCCTGGAGTGGTATAGGTGGGGGGCGGGAGTCCTACAATGAGCAGTTCTTC	CAWSGIGGGRESYNEQFF
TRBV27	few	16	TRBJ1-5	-	TGTGCCAGCAGTCCAAGGACAGCCTATAGCAATCAGCCCCAGCATTTT	CASSPRTAYSNQPQHF
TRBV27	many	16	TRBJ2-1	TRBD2	TGTGCCAGCAGTACCCGACTAGCTATCTCCTACAATGAGCAGTTCTTC	CASSTRLAISYNEQFF
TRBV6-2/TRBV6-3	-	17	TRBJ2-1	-	TGTGCCAGCAGTCTGTCGTTGGCGCCGATCTCCTACAATGAGCAGTTCTTC	CASSLSLAPISYNEQFF
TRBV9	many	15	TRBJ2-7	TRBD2	TGTGCCAGCAGCGAACTCCCCGGCGGGAGCTCCGAGCAGTACTTC	CASSELPGGSSEQYF
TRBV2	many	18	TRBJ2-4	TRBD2	TGTGCCAGCAGTGACCGACTAGCGGGAGGGCGGGGCAAAAACATTCAGTACTTC	CASSDRLAGGRGKNIQYF
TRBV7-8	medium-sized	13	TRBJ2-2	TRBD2	TGTGCAGGGGGTAGCGGGAGGTCCGGGGAGCTGTTTTTT	CAGGSGRSGELFF
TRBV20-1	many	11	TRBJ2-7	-	TGCAGTGCTAGAGACAACTACGAGCAGTACTTC	CSARDNYEQYF
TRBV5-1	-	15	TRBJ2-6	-	TGCGCCAGCAGCCGTGATGGCGCTGGGGCCAACGTCCTGACTTTC	CASSRDGAGANVLTF
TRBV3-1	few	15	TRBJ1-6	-	TGTGCCAGCAGCCCCCGAGAGGGGTGGGCTTCACCCCTCCACTTT	CASSPREGWASPLHF